This T cell receptor (beta chain) was captured in a study of blood T cell repertoires in COVID-19. Assay used: immunoSEQ multiplex PCR; TCRdb lists only in-frame clones, some missing. Of a few hundred thousand clones detected, around 90% appear once; the ten largest clones hold 6.3%. The Seattle patients joined while their infection was active and were tracked longitudinally afterward. Germline V gene data show CDR1 as MNHEY and CDR2 as SVGAGI. The length of the CDR3 is 15 residues. V dropped 6 bases and J dropped 2 bases, with 14 bases sitting between them. The specimen was peripheral blood. The TCR sequence derives from a woman aged 50 to 60 with COVID-19, enrolled during active disease. The chain has TRBV6-5 and TRBJ1-5; the D gene is possibly TRBD1 (5 bases). The CDR3 sequence: CASRRGHEGNQPQHF. In DNA, the CDR3 is TGTGCCAGCAGAAGAGGACATGAGGGCAATCAGCCCCAGCATTTT.